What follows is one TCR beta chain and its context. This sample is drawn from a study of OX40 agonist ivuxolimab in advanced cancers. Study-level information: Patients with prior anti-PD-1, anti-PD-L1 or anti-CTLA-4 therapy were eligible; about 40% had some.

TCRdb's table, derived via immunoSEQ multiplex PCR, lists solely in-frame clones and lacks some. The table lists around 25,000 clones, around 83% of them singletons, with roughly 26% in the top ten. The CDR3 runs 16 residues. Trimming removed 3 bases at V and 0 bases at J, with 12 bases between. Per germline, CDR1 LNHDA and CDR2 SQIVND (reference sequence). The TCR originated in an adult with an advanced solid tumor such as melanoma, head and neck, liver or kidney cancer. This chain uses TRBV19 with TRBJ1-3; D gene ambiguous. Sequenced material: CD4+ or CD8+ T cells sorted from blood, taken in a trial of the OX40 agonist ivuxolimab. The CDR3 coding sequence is TGTGCCAGTAGTATGCTCGATATGAGCTCTGGAAACACCATATATTTT. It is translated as CASSMLDMSSGNTIYF.